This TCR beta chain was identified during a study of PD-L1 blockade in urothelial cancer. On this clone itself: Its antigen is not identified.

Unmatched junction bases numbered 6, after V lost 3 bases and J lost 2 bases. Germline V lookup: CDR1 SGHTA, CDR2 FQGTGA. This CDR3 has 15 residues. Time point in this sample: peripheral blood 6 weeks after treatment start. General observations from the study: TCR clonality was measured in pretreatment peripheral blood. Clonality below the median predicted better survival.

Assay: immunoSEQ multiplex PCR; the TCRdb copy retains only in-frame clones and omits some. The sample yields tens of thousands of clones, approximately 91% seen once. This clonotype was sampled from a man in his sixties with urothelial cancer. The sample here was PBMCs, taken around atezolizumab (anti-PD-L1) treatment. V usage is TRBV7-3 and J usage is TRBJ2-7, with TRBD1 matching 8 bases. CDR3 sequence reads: CASSLAGGSAYEQYF. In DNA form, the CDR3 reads TGTGCCAGCAGCTTGGCAGGGGGCAGCGCCTACGAGCAGTACTTC.